Each of the 5 T cell receptor beta chains below was sequenced from the same sample in a study of T cells in Graves' hyperthyroidism and ophthalmopathy. Amplification of TCR beta CDR3 regions was performed using RNA transcripts as template. When the TCR CDR3 underwent first-round RT-PCR, the HTBI primer set was used. TCRdb reanalysed the multiplex PCR reads using MiXCR and keeps one entry per CDR3 protein. The repertoire holds 370,000 or so distinct CDR3 sequences, with roughly 13% as singletons. Sequencing used blood. Receptors were obtained from a man younger than 40 with Graves' hyperthyroidism that later progressed to Graves' ophthalmopathy.

This clonotype showed up many times. This sequence joins TRBV20-1 and TRBJ2-7, with TRBD1 identical over 8 bases. The CDR3 spans 13 residues. Losses at the gene ends were 5 bases for V and 4 bases for J; bases not matched to a gene: 7. Germline V gene data show CDR1 as DFQATT and CDR2 as SNEGSKA (reference sequence). The CDR3 loop reads CSASGTGRYEQYF. For the CDR3, the DNA is TGCAGTGCTTCCGGGACAGGAAGGTACGAGCAGTACTTC.

This clonotype was picked up many times. The CDR3 protein is CASSSGLAGPDTQYF. The DNA of the CDR3 is TGTGCCAGCAGTTCGGGACTAGCGGGTCCAGATACGCAGTATTTT. The chain is built from TRBV28 and TRBJ2-3, with 12 bases identical to TRBD2. The junction had 3 bases not matched to a gene; V was cut back by 4 bases and J by 4 bases. The CDR3 is 15 residues long. Germline-derived CDR1 and CDR2 are MDHEN and SYDVKM.

This clonotype was detected a few times. The chain links TRBV19 to TRBJ1-5; 7 bases align to TRBD1. V was clipped by 1 base and J by 5 bases; unmatched bases: 5. Germline CDR1 and CDR2: LNHDA and SQIVND (reference sequence). The CDR3 runs to 15 residues. The CDR3 DNA is TGTGCCAGTAGTATAGCAGGGGGTTTTGATCAGCCCCAGCATTTT. Translation gives CASSIAGGFDQPQHF.

The chain links TRBV19 to TRBJ1-6; D is ambiguous. Trimming pared 3 bases from V and 6 bases from J, leaving 9 bases between. CDR1 and CDR2 from the germline V gene are LNHDA and SQIVND (reference sequence). This CDR3 has 14 amino acids. The CDR3 is CASSILGGNSPLHF. CDR3 bases: TGTGCCAGTAGTATTTTGGGAGGTAATTCACCCCTCCACTTT.

The genes are TRBV6-5 and TRBJ2-5, with 7 bases lining up with TRBD2. V gave up 2 bases and J gave up 2 bases; unmatched junction bases: 8. The CDR3 is 16 amino acids. Germline V gene data show CDR1 as MNHEY and CDR2 as SVGAGI. The CDR3 loop reads CASSYRLAGEQETQYF. In DNA, the CDR3 is TGTGCCAGCAGTTACCGGTTGGCGGGGGAGCAAGAGACCCAGTACTTC.